This T cell receptor beta chain was sequenced for a study of control samples from healthy donors and cancer patients. This CDR3 region has 16 residues. Germline V gene sequence: CDR1 SGHNT, CDR2 YENEEA. The V end was cut by 2 bases, the J end by 4 bases, with 16 bases between. The data were produced by immunoSEQ multiplex PCR, yet TCRdb's version contains in-frame clones alone and is incomplete. The sample lists around 140,000 clones, over 85% seen once, with less than 6% in the top ten. The receptor was derived from a young man in good health. Sequences were obtained from blood. V and J are TRBV11-3 and TRBJ2-3; possible D gene TRBD1, 5 bases. The CDR3 reads CASSLSSQGYADTQYF. CDR3 nucleotides: TGTGCCAGCAGCTTAAGTTCGCAGGGATACGCAGATACGCAGTATTTT.